Given below is one T cell receptor (beta chain) in context. The source of the sample is a study of blood T cell repertoires in COVID-19. For the study at large: The United States, Italy and Spain were the sources of the acute and convalescent COVID-19 samples. From T cells, B-cell-depleted T cells, or PBMCs came the material, which was cDNA or gDNA.

The CDR3 totals 17 residues. V was clipped by 3 bases and J by 0 bases, with 15 bases between them. Looked up from germline, CDR1 is MDHEN and CDR2 is SYDVKM. Original analysis: Nucleated cell counts were estimated from reference gene primer amplification. The protocol was immunoSEQ multiplex PCR, while the TCRdb copy is restricted to in-frame clones and leaves out a portion. V and J calls and clone size are copied from that table; D and trimming were computed from the DNA. The sample holds 110,000 to 150,000 clones; roughly 86% are singletons and the top ten take under 6.5%. The source of this sequence is a human donor in a cohort sampled during active COVID-19. The V gene is TRBV28, the J gene TRBJ1-5, with D maybe TRBD1 (6 bases). Sample: peripheral blood. This CDR3 reads CASSFQGRAYSNQPQHF. The CDR3 DNA reads as TGTGCCAGCAGTTTCCAGGGGCGCGCATATAGCAATCAGCCCCAGCATTTT. The variable domain in full, with the rest retrieved from reference TRBV28 and TRBJ1-5, is DVKVTQSSRYLVKRTGEKVFLECVQDMDHENMFWYRQDPGLGLRLIYFSYDVKMKEKGDIPEGYSVSREKKERFSLILESASTNQTSMYLCASSFQGRAYSNQPQHFGDGTRLSIL.